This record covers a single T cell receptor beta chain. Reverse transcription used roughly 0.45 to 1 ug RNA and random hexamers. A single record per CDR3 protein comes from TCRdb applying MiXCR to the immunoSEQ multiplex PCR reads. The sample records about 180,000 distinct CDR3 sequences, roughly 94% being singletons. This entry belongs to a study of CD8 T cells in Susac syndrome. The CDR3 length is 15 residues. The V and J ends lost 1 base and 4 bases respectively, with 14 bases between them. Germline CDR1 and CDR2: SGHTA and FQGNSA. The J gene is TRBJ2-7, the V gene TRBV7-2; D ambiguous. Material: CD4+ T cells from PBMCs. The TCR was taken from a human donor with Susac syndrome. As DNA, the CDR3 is TGTGCCAGCAGCTTAGTGGTGGGGTCCGATTACGAGCAGTACTTC. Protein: CASSLVVGSDYEQYF.